One and the same sample provided the 22 T cell receptor beta chains below, sequenced in a study of CD8 T cells in ankylosing spondylitis (dated by TCRdb to about 2017). Libraries were built with 5' RACE. Sequencing used an Illumina HiSeq 2500. TCRdb ran its own pipeline on the public reads, namely fastp trimming at Q25 and MiXCR clone calling, and kept in-frame beta chains. Identical CDR3 protein sequences are pooled into one entry, listed with their most common genes and DNA. The sample yields around 120,000 distinct CDR3 sequences; around 8.5% were counted once. Jointly, the top ten make up approximately 3.3% of the sample. The specimen sequenced was blood, either unsorted or a sorted T cell fraction (not recorded which). These receptors all come from a male donor with ankylosing spondylitis or in good health (not recorded which).

This clonotype was counted at least ten times. The J gene is TRBJ2-1, the V gene TRBV4-3; the D gene is possibly TRBD2 (5 bases). The length of the CDR3 is 14 residues. Trimming took 0 bases from V and 10 from J, leaving 13 bases between them. Germline V gives CDR1 LGHNA, CDR2 YSLEER. The CDR3 DNA sequence: TGCGCCAGCAGCCAAGATAGGAGGTCCCCCGAGCAGTTCTTC. Its protein product is CASSQDRRSPEQFF.

This clonotype was found a few times. This sequence joins TRBV28 and TRBJ2-1, with D possibly TRBD1 on 6 matching bases. V lost 7 bases to trimming and J lost 2 bases, with 15 bases between them. The CDR3 is 15 residues long. The germline gives CDR1 MDHEN, CDR2 SYDVKM. The CDR3 nucleotides read TGTGCCAGCATCAAATGGGGGCCTGCCTACAATGAGCAGTTCTTC. The encoded protein is CASIKWGPAYNEQFF. Full variable domain (rest looked up from reference TRBV28 and TRBJ2-1): DVKVTQSSRYLVKRTGEKVFLECVQDMDHENMFWYRQDPGLGLRLIYFSYDVKMKEKGDIPEGYSVSREKKERFSLILESASTNQTSMYLCASIKWGPAYNEQFFGPGTRLTVL.

At least ten counts were recorded for this clonotype. The chain employs TRBV6-1 and TRBJ2-1, with 8 bases aligning to TRBD2. This CDR3 has 16 amino acids. J was trimmed by 8 bases and V by 5 bases; bases with no gene match: 14. The germline CDR1 and CDR2 sequences are MNHNS and SASEGT. The CDR3 DNA follows: TGTGCCAGCAGTATAAAACAAAGTAGCGGGATCGATGAGCAGTTCTTC. Its translation is CASSIKQSSGIDEQFF.

The sample holds many counts of this clonotype. The chain uses TRBV5-5 and TRBJ1-2; D is ambiguous. Trimming pared 2 bases from V and 6 bases from J, leaving 11 bases between. The CDR3 has 13 amino acids. Germline-derived CDR1 and CDR2 are SGHKS and YYEKEE (reference sequence). The CDR3 sequence: CASSLGTLNGYTF. CDR3 in DNA: TGTGCCAGCAGCTTAGGCACATTAAATGGCTACACCTTC.

This sequence joins TRBV18 and TRBJ2-2; 7 nucleotides line up with TRBD1. CDR3 length equals 18 residues. In germline, CDR1 is KGHSH, CDR2 LQKENI. The V gene end was trimmed by 0 bases and the J gene end by 0 bases; junction bases not matched to a gene: 7. The CDR3 DNA is TGTGCCAGCTCACCACCGAGGGGGCGGAGCCCGAACACCGGGGAGCTGTTTTTT. Protein product: CASSPPRGRSPNTGELFF.

This clonotype was found many times. V usage is TRBV11-2 and J usage is TRBJ2-6, with TRBD1 identical over 9 bases. The V gene's germline CDR1 is SGHAT and CDR2 FQNNGV. The CDR3 totals 22 residues. V trimming: 0 bases; J trimming: 1 base; junction bases outside the gene matches: 16. The CDR3 nucleotides read TGTGCCAGCAGCTTAGATCGGTGGGACAGGGTTCCCGATACTTCTGGGGCCAACGTCCTGACTTTC. Protein sequence: CASSLDRWDRVPDTSGANVLTF.

This clonotype was counted many times. The chain joins TRBV7-9 to TRBJ1-3, with TRBD1 identical over 10 bases. The CDR3 is 17 amino acids. CDR1 is SEHNR and CDR2 is FQNEAQ in the germline V gene (reference sequence). With 6 bases clipped from V and 4 bases from J, the junction kept 12 bases outside the gene matches. CDR3 loop: CASRFTGTGDPGNTIYF. The CDR3 region has the DNA TGTGCCAGCAGGTTTACCGGGACAGGGGATCCCGGAAACACCATATATTTT.

A few counts support this clonotype. The V call is TRBV4-2, the J call TRBJ1-4, with D possibly matching TRBD1 (6 bases). Trimming took off 4 bases at V and 7 bases at J, with 16 bases between the two ends. CDR3 length equals 15 residues. The germline V gene has CDR1 LGHNA and CDR2 YNFKEQ. CDR3 residues: CASSPIGGASEKLFF. The CDR3 coding sequence is TGTGCCAGCAGCCCAATCGGGGGGGCGAGTGAAAAACTGTTTTTT.

This clonotype appeared a few times. V and J are TRBV5-5 and TRBJ2-3; D unresolved. Germline V CDR1 and CDR2: SGHKS, YYEKEE (reference sequence). V dropped 1 base and J dropped 1 base, with 10 bases sitting between them. The CDR3 runs to 15 residues. The CDR3 DNA is TGTGCCAGCAGCTTGATATTTGGCGGCACAGATACGCAGTATTTT. Its protein product is CASSLIFGGTDTQYF.

This clonotype was observed many times. V and J are TRBV7-9 and TRBJ1-2; 7 bases are a match to TRBD1. V gave up 5 bases and J gave up 4 bases; unmatched junction bases: 16. The CDR3 has 17 amino acids. Germline values: CDR1 SEHNR, CDR2 FQNEAQ (reference sequence). The DNA for the CDR3 is TGTGCCAGCAGCCCCGCTGCGCAGACAGGGCTCATCTATGGCTACACCTTC. It specifies CASSPAAQTGLIYGYTF.

This clonotype was found many times. The V gene is TRBV29-1, the J gene TRBJ2-7, with D perhaps TRBD2 (6 bases). Germline V CDR1 and CDR2: SQVTM, ANQGSEA. This CDR3 has 14 residues. The ends were cut back, 0 bases at V and 2 bases at J, with 11 bases in the middle. Written as DNA, the CDR3 is TGCAGCGTTGAAGAGGTACCGGGGGCCTACGAGCAGTACTTC. It codes for CSVEEVPGAYEQYF.

This clonotype occurred many times. The genes are TRBV3-1 and TRBJ2-2; no reliable D call. V lost 4 bases and J 0 bases, leaving 6 bases between the germline ends. The germline V gene encodes CDR1 LGHDT and CDR2 YNNKEL (reference sequence). The CDR3 sequence is 14 residues long. The CDR3 loop is CASSPRTNTGELFF. CDR3 nucleotides: TGTGCCAGCAGCCCCCGAACGAACACCGGGGAGCTGTTTTTT.

This clonotype came up many times. The CDR3 coding sequence is TGTGCCAGCAGTTACGGCCAGGGAGGCACCGGGGAGCTGTTTTTT. Translation gives CASSYGQGGTGELFF. The rearrangement uses TRBV12-3 or TRBV12-4 and TRBJ2-2; D is possibly TRBD2 (6 bases). V was cut by 4 bases and J by 4 bases, with 13 bases left in between. The CDR3 has 15 residues.

This clonotype has ten or more counts. The chain recombines TRBV12-3 or TRBV12-4 with TRBJ1-5; D is perhaps TRBD1 (6 bases). CDR3 size: 13 residues. Trimming shortened V by 3 bases and J by 9 bases, and 12 bases separated the two germline ends. CDR3 in amino acids: CASSLGAPGPQHF. In DNA form, the CDR3 reads TGTGCCAGCAGTTTGGGGGCCCCGGGGCCCCAGCATTTT.

Many counts were recorded for this clonotype. The chain couples TRBV5-1 to TRBJ2-7; 7 bases agree with TRBD2. CDR3 length: 20 residues. The junction had 23 bases not matched to a gene; V was cut back by 1 base and J by 4 bases. Germline V lookup: CDR1 SGHRS, CDR2 YFSETQ. The CDR3 loop reads CASSLFYWGTTSDTPYEQYF. The CDR3 DNA sequence: TGCGCCAGCAGCTTGTTTTACTGGGGTACTACTAGCGACACTCCTTACGAGCAGTACTTC. The variable domain in full, with the rest retrieved from reference TRBV5-1 and TRBJ2-7, is KAGVTQTPRYLIKTRGQQVTLSCSPISGHRSVSWYQQTPGQGLQFLFEYFSETQRNKGNFPGRFSGRQFSNSRSEMNVSTLELGDSALYLCASSLFYWGTTSDTPYEQYFGPGTRLTVT.

This clonotype occurred a few times. This rearrangement joins TRBV20-1 to TRBJ1-6; 10 bases line up with TRBD1. Germline CDR1 is DFQATT and CDR2 is SNEGSKA (reference sequence). The trim removed 1 base at V and 10 bases at J, leaving 7 bases unmatched. The CDR3 totals 15 residues. CDR3 sequence reads: CSARVAGQGGSPLHF. Written as DNA, the CDR3 is TGCAGTGCTAGAGTCGCTGGACAGGGGGGATCACCCCTCCACTTT.

The chain carries TRBV9 and TRBJ2-7, with 8 bases lining up with TRBD2. J lost 5 bases, V lost 0 bases, and 13 bases had no gene match. The germline CDR1 and CDR2 sequences are SGDLS and YYNGEE. This CDR3 region has 17 residues. The CDR3 bases are TGTGCCAGCAGCGTAGCTCCTGGGACTAGTGGAGGCGACGAGCAGTACTTC. This codes for CASSVAPGTSGGDEQYF. The entire variable domain, with the rest obtained from reference TRBV9 and TRBJ2-7, is as follows: DSGVTQTPKHLITATGQRVTLRCSPRSGDLSVYWYQQSLDQGLQFLIQYYNGEERAKGNILERFSAQQFPDLHSELNLSSLELGDSALYFCASSVAPGTSGGDEQYFGPGTRLTVT.

V and J are TRBV5-1 and TRBJ2-2; D perhaps matches TRBD2 (5 bases). The germline CDR1 and CDR2 sequences are SGHRS and YFSETQ. Trimming shortened V by 5 bases and J by 2 bases, and 7 bases separated the two germline ends. This CDR3 spans 13 amino acids. The CDR3 reads CASRRGNTGELFF. CDR3 in DNA: TGCGCCAGCAGACGGGGTAACACCGGGGAGCTGTTTTTT.

The rearrangement joins TRBV9 to TRBJ1-3, with D unclear. Deletions cut 4 bases from V and 4 bases from J, with 6 bases between. Per the germline V gene, CDR1 is SGDLS and CDR2 is YYNGEE. The CDR3 length is 12 residues. CDR3 coding DNA: TGTGCCAGCAGCCGCGTCGGAAACACCATATATTTT. Amino acids: CASSRVGNTIYF.

This clonotype has ten or more counts. This chain joins TRBV24-1 and TRBJ2-7, with 9 bases identical to TRBD1. Germline V gene lookup returns CDR1 KGHDR and CDR2 SFDVKD. The CDR3 sequence is 14 residues long. V was clipped by 8 bases and J by 4 bases; unmatched bases: 8. CDR3 residues: CATMGQGEGYEQYF. CDR3 nucleotide sequence: TGTGCCACCATGGGACAGGGAGAGGGTTACGAGCAGTACTTC.

This clonotype showed up many times. V and J are TRBV29-1 and TRBJ2-2; the match to TRBD2 covers 9 bases. Germline lookup yields CDR1 SQVTM and CDR2 ANQGSEA. The CDR3 is 17 amino acids. Trimming took 1 base from V and 3 from J; bases not matched to a gene: 9. The CDR3 region is CSVEGWAGGPYTGELFF. The CDR3 bases are TGCAGCGTTGAAGGTTGGGCGGGAGGGCCGTACACCGGGGAGCTGTTTTTT.

The V and J genes are TRBV27 and TRBJ2-1; D could derive from TRBD1 or TRBD2 (6 bases each). V lost 1 base and J 9 bases, leaving 13 bases between the germline ends. Germline CDR1 is MNHEY and CDR2 is SMNVEV (reference sequence). The CDR3 sequence is 14 residues long. This chain's CDR3 is CASSLYGGRGEQFF. CDR3 coding DNA: TGTGCCAGCAGTTTATATGGGGGGCGCGGTGAGCAGTTCTTC.